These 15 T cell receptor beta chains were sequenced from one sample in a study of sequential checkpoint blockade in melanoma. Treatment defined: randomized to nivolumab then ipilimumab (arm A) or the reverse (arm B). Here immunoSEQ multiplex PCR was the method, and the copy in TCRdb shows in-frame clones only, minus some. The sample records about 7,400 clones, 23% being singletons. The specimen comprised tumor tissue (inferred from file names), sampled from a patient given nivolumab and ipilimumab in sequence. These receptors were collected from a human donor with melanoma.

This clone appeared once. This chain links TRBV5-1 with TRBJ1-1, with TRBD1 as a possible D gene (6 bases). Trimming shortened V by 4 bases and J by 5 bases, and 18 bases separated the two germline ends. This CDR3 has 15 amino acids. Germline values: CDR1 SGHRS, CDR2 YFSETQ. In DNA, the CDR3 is TGCGCCAGCAGCCAGACAGGACTCGGGGGGACTGAAGCTTTCTTT. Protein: CASSQTGLGGTEAFF.

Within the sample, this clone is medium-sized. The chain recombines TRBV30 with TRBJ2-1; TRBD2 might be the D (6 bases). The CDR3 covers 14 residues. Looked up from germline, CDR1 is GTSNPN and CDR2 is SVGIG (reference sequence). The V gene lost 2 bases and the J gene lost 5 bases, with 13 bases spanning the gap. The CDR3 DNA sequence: TGTGCCTGGAGTTTCTCGGGACTCCACAATGAGCAGTTCTTC. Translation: CAWSFSGLHNEQFF.

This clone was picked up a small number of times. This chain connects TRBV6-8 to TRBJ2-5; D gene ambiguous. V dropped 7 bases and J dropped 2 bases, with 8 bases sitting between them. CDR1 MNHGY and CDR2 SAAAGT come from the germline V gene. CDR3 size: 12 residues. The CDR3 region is CASNRLQETQYF. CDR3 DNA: TGTGCCAGCAATCGATTACAAGAGACCCAGTACTTC.

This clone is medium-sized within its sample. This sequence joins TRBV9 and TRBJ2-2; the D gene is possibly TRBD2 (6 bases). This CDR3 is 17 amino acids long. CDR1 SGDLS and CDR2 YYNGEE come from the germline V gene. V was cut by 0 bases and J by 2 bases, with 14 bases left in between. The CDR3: CASSVVYGSGNTGELFF. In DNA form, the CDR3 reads TGTGCCAGCAGCGTAGTTTATGGTAGCGGTAACACCGGGGAGCTGTTTTTT.

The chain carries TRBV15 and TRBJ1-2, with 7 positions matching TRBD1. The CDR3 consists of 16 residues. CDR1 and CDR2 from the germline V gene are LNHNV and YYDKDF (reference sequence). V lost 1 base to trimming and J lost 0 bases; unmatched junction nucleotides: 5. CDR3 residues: CATSRGGGGSNYGYTF. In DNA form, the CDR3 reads TGTGCCACCAGCAGAGGAGGGGGCGGATCTAACTATGGCTACACCTTC.

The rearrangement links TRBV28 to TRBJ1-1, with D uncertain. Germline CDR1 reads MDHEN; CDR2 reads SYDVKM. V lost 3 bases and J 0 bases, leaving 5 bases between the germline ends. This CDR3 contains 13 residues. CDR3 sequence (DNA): TGTGCCAGCAGTTTTCCGTTGAACACTGAAGCTTTCTTT. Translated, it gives CASSFPLNTEAFF.

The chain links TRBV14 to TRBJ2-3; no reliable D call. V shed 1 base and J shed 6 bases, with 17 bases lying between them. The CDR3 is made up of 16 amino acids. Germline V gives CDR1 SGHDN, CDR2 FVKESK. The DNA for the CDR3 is TGTGCCAGCAGCCAAGCAGGTTTCGGCTGGGTGGATACGCAGTATTTT. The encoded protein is CASSQAGFGWVDTQYF.

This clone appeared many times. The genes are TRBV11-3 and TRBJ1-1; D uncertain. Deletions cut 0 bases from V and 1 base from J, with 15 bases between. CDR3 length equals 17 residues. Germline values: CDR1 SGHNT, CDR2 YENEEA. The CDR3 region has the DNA TGTGCCAGCAGCTTAGATGGGGTAGGGAGGGAGAACACTGAAGCTTTCTTT. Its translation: CASSLDGVGRENTEAFF. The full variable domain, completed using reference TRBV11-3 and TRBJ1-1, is EAGVVQSPRYKIIEKKQPVAFWCNPISGHNTLYWYLQNLGQGPELLIRYENEEAVDDSQLPKDRFSAERLKGVDSTLKIQPAELGDSAVYLCASSLDGVGRENTEAFFGQGTRLTVV.

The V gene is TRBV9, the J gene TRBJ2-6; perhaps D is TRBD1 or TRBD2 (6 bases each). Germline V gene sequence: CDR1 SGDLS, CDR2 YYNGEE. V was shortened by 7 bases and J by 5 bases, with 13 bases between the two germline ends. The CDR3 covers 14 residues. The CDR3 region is CASAVGGRANVLTF. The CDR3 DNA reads TGTGCCAGCGCGGTCGGGGGCCGGGCCAACGTCCTGACTTTC.

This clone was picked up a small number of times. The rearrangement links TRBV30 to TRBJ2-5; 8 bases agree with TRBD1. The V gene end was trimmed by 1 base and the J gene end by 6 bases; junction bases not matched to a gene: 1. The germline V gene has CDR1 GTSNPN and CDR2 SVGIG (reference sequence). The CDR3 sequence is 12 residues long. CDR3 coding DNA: TGTGCCTGGAGTGGACAGGGGCAGACCCAGTACTTC. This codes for CAWSGQGQTQYF.

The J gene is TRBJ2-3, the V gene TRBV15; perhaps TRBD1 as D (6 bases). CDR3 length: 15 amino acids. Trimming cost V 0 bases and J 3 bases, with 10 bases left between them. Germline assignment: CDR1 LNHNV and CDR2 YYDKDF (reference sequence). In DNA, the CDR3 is TGTGCCACCAGCAGAGAGGGGCAGGGGACAGATACGCAGTATTTT. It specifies CATSREGQGTDTQYF. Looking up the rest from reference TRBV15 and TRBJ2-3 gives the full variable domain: DAMVIQNPRYQVTQFGKPVTLSCSQTLNHNVMYWYQQKSSQAPKLLFHYYDKDFNNEADTPDNFQSRRPNTSFCFLDIRSPGLGDTAMYLCATSREGQGTDTQYFGPGTRLTVL.

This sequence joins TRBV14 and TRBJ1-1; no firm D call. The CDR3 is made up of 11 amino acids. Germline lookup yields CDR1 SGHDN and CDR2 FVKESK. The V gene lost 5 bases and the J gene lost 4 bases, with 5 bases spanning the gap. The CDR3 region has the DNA TGTGCCAGCAGCTGGGGCACTGAAGCTTTCTTT. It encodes CASSWGTEAFF.

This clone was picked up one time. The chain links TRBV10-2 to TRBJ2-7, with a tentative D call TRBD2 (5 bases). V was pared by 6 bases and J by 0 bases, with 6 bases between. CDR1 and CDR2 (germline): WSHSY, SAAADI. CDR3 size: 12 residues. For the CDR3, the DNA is TGCGCCAGCAGGAGGGACTCCTACGAGCAGTACTTC. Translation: CASRRDSYEQYF.

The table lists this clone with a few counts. The CDR3 protein is CASRIGGTGKAFF. CDR3 nucleotide sequence: TGTGCCAGCAGGATCGGGGGTACAGGGAAAGCTTTCTTT. The chain carries TRBV28 and TRBJ1-1; D might be TRBD1 (6 bases). This CDR3 has 13 amino acids. Germline values: CDR1 MDHEN, CDR2 SYDVKM. V was cut by 6 bases and J by 9 bases, with 17 bases left in between.

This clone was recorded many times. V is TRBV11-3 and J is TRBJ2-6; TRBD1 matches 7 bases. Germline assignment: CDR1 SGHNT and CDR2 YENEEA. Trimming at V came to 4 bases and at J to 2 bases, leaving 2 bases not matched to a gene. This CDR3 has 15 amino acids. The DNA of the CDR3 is TGTGCCAGCAGCTCTCAGGGGGCTGGGGCCAACGTCCTGACTTTC. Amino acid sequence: CASSSQGAGANVLTF.